The 32 T cell receptor beta chains below come from one sample, sequenced in a study of T cell repertoires in cytomegalovirus infection. In TCRdb, the reads were re-called with MiXCR into one record per CDR3 protein. The sample contains about 900,000 distinct CDR3 sequences, approximately 33% of which appear only once. These receptors' targets are unknown. The source was cultured CD8+ T cells from PBMCs, collected from culture after CMV antigen stimulation. The receptors originated from a human donor in good health (CMV status not recorded). Some clones in this sample may be carry-over from other donors' samples.

The V and J genes are TRBV7-4 and TRBJ2-2; tentative D call: TRBD1 (6 bases). The CDR3 spans 17 residues. Trimming took 3 bases from V and 6 from J, leaving 20 bases between them. Germline CDR1 SGHVT, CDR2 SQSDAQ. The CDR3 DNA is TGTGCCAGCAGCTTTAGGGCCATGCAGGGGAGACCCGGGGAGCTGTTTTTT. It yields the protein CASSFRAMQGRPGELFF.

The chain couples TRBV18 to TRBJ2-7; 8 positions match TRBD1. CDR1 is KGHSH, CDR2 LQKENI, per germline. J lost 2 bases, V lost 6 bases, and 12 bases had no gene match. The length of the CDR3 is 16 residues. DNA for the CDR3: TGTGCCAGCTCGCCCATGGGACAGGAGTTCACCTACGAGCAGTACTTC. It encodes CASSPMGQEFTYEQYF.

This sequence joins TRBV19 and TRBJ1-5; D is perhaps TRBD1 (5 bases). The germline V gene encodes CDR1 LNHDA and CDR2 SQIVND (reference sequence). The CDR3 totals 14 residues. The ends were cut back, 5 bases at V and 3 bases at J, with 11 bases in the middle. The CDR3 bases are TGTGCCAGTAGTGTGGGACGGTACAATCAGCCCCAGCATTTT. Amino acid sequence: CASSVGRYNQPQHF.

This rearrangement joins TRBV14 to TRBJ2-2, with unresolved D. The CDR3 is 16 amino acids. Germline CDR1 is SGHDN and CDR2 is FVKESK. Trimming shortened V by 4 bases and J by 5 bases, and 17 bases separated the two germline ends. The CDR3 sequence: CASSRVLLEQTGELFF. Written as DNA, the CDR3 is TGTGCCAGCAGCCGAGTACTCCTAGAGCAGACCGGGGAGCTGTTTTTT.

This clonotype has more than one count but fewer than ten. The chain employs TRBV15 and TRBJ2-3; D not resolved. CDR3 length: 14 residues. CDR1 and CDR2 from the germline V gene are LNHNV and YYDKDF (reference sequence). The germline V and J ends were trimmed by 0 bases and 5 bases, with 9 bases remaining between them. CDR3 DNA sequence: TGTGCCACCAGCAGAGATAGGACCAAAGATACGCAGTATTTT. It is translated as CATSRDRTKDTQYF.

The chain uses TRBV27 and TRBJ2-5; 9 bases align to TRBD1. The CDR3 length is 17 residues. Germline V gene lookup returns CDR1 MNHEY and CDR2 SMNVEV (reference sequence). J gave up 1 base and V 5 bases, and 11 bases lay outside the gene matches. The CDR3 sequence: CASSRVPGQGFQETQYF. The CDR3 DNA reads TGTGCCAGCAGTCGAGTCCCGGGACAGGGATTCCAAGAGACCCAGTACTTC.

This clonotype appeared a few times. The J gene is TRBJ2-3, the V gene TRBV5-1; D gene ambiguous. V lost 4 bases to trimming and J lost 2 bases, with 14 bases between them. Looked up from germline, CDR1 is SGHRS and CDR2 is YFSETQ. The CDR3 is 15 residues long. The CDR3 DNA follows: TGCGCCAGCAGCAGCCCAAGCGCATCCACAGATACGCAGTATTTT. It translates to CASSSPSASTDTQYF.

The rearrangement joins TRBV6-5 to TRBJ2-3; a possible D gene is TRBD2 (5 bases). Germline-derived CDR1 and CDR2 are MNHEY and SVGAGI. V was pared by 0 bases and J by 3 bases, with 10 bases between. The CDR3 is 15 amino acids. The CDR3 sequence: CASSYSFRGTDTQYF. The CDR3 DNA is TGTGCCAGCAGTTACTCTTTCCGGGGTACAGATACGCAGTATTTT.

V and J are TRBV7-9 and TRBJ2-3; 9 nucleotides agree with TRBD1. Per the germline V gene, CDR1 is SEHNR and CDR2 is FQNEAQ (reference sequence). There are 15 residues in the CDR3. V dropped 5 bases and J dropped 1; count of bases not matched to a gene: 4. The DNA of the CDR3 is TGTGCCAGCAGCACACAGGGGGCTGGCACAGATACGCAGTATTTT. Translation gives CASSTQGAGTDTQYF.

This clonotype was seen a few times. The chain uses TRBV9 and TRBJ2-3, with TRBD1 matching over 7 bases. The J segment lost 2 bases and the V segment lost 3 bases, leaving 6 bases of the junction unmatched. Germline loops: CDR1 SGDLS, CDR2 YYNGEE. This CDR3 has 15 residues. The CDR3 bases are TGTGCCAGCAGCGAGGGACAGATCTACACAGATACGCAGTATTTT. Protein product: CASSEGQIYTDTQYF.

Regarding this clonotype: Just one base apart from a much larger clone, this may be a read error. A read error is likely, as this CDR3 ends without the conserved phenylalanine or tryptophan. The V gene is TRBV7-2, the J gene TRBJ2-1; D not certain. Germline V gene sequence: CDR1 SGHTA, CDR2 FQGNSA. V was cut by 5 bases and J by 2 bases, with 19 bases left in between. The CDR3 runs to 17 residues. Here the CDR3 reads CASSLLDHSKPYNEQFL. The CDR3, as DNA: TGTGCCAGCAGCCTACTTGACCACTCAAAACCCTACAATGAGCAGTTCTTA.

This clonotype came up once. The chain joins TRBV19 to TRBJ1-5; D not certain. V was shortened by 4 bases and J by 0 bases, with 7 bases between the two germline ends. The CDR3 spans 14 residues. Germline assignment: CDR1 LNHDA and CDR2 SQIVND (reference sequence). In DNA, the CDR3 is TGTGCCAGTAGTAATCATAATAGCAATCAGCCCCAGCATTTT. It is translated as CASSNHNSNQPQHF.

The chain is built from TRBV19 and TRBJ1-1; D is unclear. The CDR3 covers 16 residues. V was shortened by 3 bases and J by 0 bases, with 14 bases between the two germline ends. Germline V gives CDR1 LNHDA, CDR2 SQIVND (reference sequence). The CDR3 bases are TGTGCCAGTAGTATCTCTCCCAGGATTATGAACACTGAAGCTTTCTTT. This codes for CASSISPRIMNTEAFF. Drawing the rest from reference TRBV19 and TRBJ1-1, the complete variable domain is DGGITQSPKYLFRKEGQNVTLSCEQNLNHDAMYWYRQDPGQGLRLIYYSQIVNDFQKGDIAEGYSVSREKKESFPLTVTSAQKNPTAFYLCASSISPRIMNTEAFFGQGTRLTVV.

This clonotype turned up a few times. V usage is TRBV6-2 or TRBV6-3 and J usage is TRBJ2-7; 7 bases align to TRBD1. The J segment lost 7 bases and the V segment lost 6 bases, leaving 9 bases of the junction unmatched. This CDR3 spans 13 amino acids. From germline, CDR1 is MNHEY and CDR2 SVGEGT. The CDR3 bases are TGTGCCAGCAGCGAGGGGGCCCTTCGGGAGCAGTACGTC. This encodes CASSEGALREQYV.

This clonotype was picked up a small number of times. V and J are TRBV18 and TRBJ1-1, with D possibly matching TRBD1 (6 bases). This CDR3 is built from 14 residues. V shed 6 bases and J shed 6 bases, with 17 bases lying between them. Germline V CDR1 and CDR2: KGHSH, LQKENI. CDR3 region: CASSPGHANAEAFF. The CDR3 DNA sequence: TGTGCCAGCTCGCCGGGACACGCCAACGCTGAAGCTTTCTTT.

This clonotype was seen only a few times. The genes are TRBV6-1 and TRBJ2-7; D unclear. Looked up from germline, CDR1 is MNHNS and CDR2 is SASEGT. The CDR3 contains 17 residues. V was cut by 3 bases and J by 4 bases, with 22 bases left in between. The CDR3 nucleotides are TGTGCCAGCAGTGATCCCGTTAGTGGGCCCTACGTTTACGAGCAGTACTTC. Its protein is CASSDPVSGPYVYEQYF.

V usage is TRBV4-1 and J usage is TRBJ1-1, with a possible D match to TRBD1 (6 bases). The germline V and J ends were trimmed by 2 bases and 0 bases, with 16 bases remaining between them. The CDR3 is 17 residues long. CDR1 and CDR2 (germline): MGHRA, YSYEKL. DNA for the CDR3: TGCGCCAGCAGCCAAAGCCCCCCGGGGGCGCTGAACACTGAAGCTTTCTTT. It yields the protein CASSQSPPGALNTEAFF.

The rearrangement links TRBV2 to TRBJ1-6; D unresolved. CDR3 length: 16 amino acids. Germline V gene lookup returns CDR1 SNHLY and CDR2 FYNNEI. V gave up 2 bases and J gave up 8 bases, with 16 bases separating them. The CDR3 DNA sequence: TGTGCCAGCAGTGAAACGGCGGACCTTGGATATTCACCCCTCCACTTT. Translation: CASSETADLGYSPLHF.

This clonotype was found a few times. V and J are TRBV20-1 and TRBJ2-7; no clear D. The V end was cut by 3 bases, the J end by 4 bases, with 10 bases between. Germline loops: CDR1 DFQATT, CDR2 SNEGSKA (reference sequence). There are 12 residues in the CDR3. CDR3 residues: CSASGRTYEQYV. The CDR3 nucleotides read TGCAGTGCTAGTGGCCGGACGTACGAGCAGTACGTC.

This clonotype appeared a few times. V usage is TRBV7-9 and J usage is TRBJ1-1; maybe TRBD1 (5 bases). Germline CDR1 SEHNR, CDR2 FQNEAQ (reference sequence). Trimming left V 10 bases short and J 4 bases short, with 16 bases between. The length of the CDR3 is 13 residues. The CDR3 sequence: CAKNEVRGTEAFF. The DNA for the CDR3 is TGTGCCAAAAACGAGGTGAGGGGCACTGAAGCTTTCTTT.

The chain links TRBV28 to TRBJ2-7, with TRBD1 as a possible D gene (6 bases). The CDR3 contains 14 residues. Germline CDR1 reads MDHEN; CDR2 reads SYDVKM. The germline V and J ends were trimmed by 6 bases and 0 bases, with 12 bases remaining between them. Here the CDR3 reads CASRGARGSYEQYV. The CDR3 region has the DNA TGTGCCAGCAGGGGGGCCAGGGGCTCCTACGAGCAGTACGTC.

V and J are TRBV20-1 and TRBJ1-1; D not resolved. The V end was cut by 1 base, the J end by 5 bases, with 17 bases between. CDR3 size: 15 residues. CDR1 and CDR2 (germline): DFQATT, SNEGSKA (reference sequence). This chain's CDR3 is CSARAPGKRWTEAFF. The CDR3 bases are TGCAGTGCTAGAGCACCGGGTAAGAGGTGGACTGAAGCTTTCTTT.

The chain links TRBV19 to TRBJ2-7, with D possibly being TRBD1 or TRBD2 (5 bases each). The length of the CDR3 is 17 residues. Looked up from germline, CDR1 is LNHDA and CDR2 is SQIVND (reference sequence). V shed 5 bases and J shed 6 bases, with 26 bases lying between them. CDR3 sequence (DNA): TGTGCCAGTAGTCTTTCCTCCGGGACCCCTGTTTCTGGCGAGCAGTACTTC. Amino acid sequence: CASSLSSGTPVSGEQYF.

In the case of this clonotype: This may arise from a read error, as a much more abundant clone is one base away. V is TRBV7-6 and J is TRBJ1-1, with D maybe TRBD1 (5 bases). The CDR3 has 15 residues. Germline lookup yields CDR1 SGHVS and CDR2 FNYEAQ. CDR3 sequence: CVSSLTWGSGTEAFF. For the CDR3, the DNA is TGTGTCAGCAGCTTAACGTGGGGGTCGGGCACTGAAGCTTTCTTT.

The chain combines TRBV4-1 with TRBJ1-2; D call uncertain. The CDR3 spans 14 residues. The V end lost 5 bases, the J end lost 6 bases, and 16 bases lay between the germline ends. In germline, CDR1 is MGHRA, CDR2 YSYEKL. The CDR3 here is CASSYGPPLDGYTF. CDR3 sequence (DNA): TGCGCCAGCAGCTACGGACCCCCGCTGGATGGCTACACCTTC.

The genes are TRBV27 and TRBJ1-1; D remains unclear. The CDR3 spans 13 residues. V shed 6 bases and J shed 3 bases, with 11 bases lying between them. The germline V gene encodes CDR1 MNHEY and CDR2 SMNVEV (reference sequence). CDR3 nucleotide sequence: TGTGCCAGCAGCCTTTATAAGGACACTGAAGCTTTCTTT. It encodes CASSLYKDTEAFF.

This clonotype was seen many times. V and J are TRBV6-1 and TRBJ2-2; D is undetermined. CDR3 length equals 16 residues. CDR1 is MNHNS and CDR2 is SASEGT in the germline V gene. Deletions cut 8 bases from V and 5 bases from J, with 21 bases between. CDR3 DNA: TGTGCCAGCGAAAAGAGAGGACCCGTCGGTACCGGGGAGCTGTTTTTT. Its protein is CASEKRGPVGTGELFF.

The chain combines TRBV6-1 with TRBJ1-3; D is perhaps TRBD1 (5 bases). Trimming pared 2 bases from V and 6 bases from J, leaving 11 bases between. This CDR3 contains 14 residues. The germline V gene encodes CDR1 MNHNS and CDR2 SASEGT. CDR3 sequence reads: CASSEPGGANTIYF. The CDR3 DNA reads TGTGCCAGCAGTGAACCTGGAGGGGCAAACACCATATATTTT.

V gene TRBV24-1 combines with J gene TRBJ2-1, with TRBD2 matching 11 bases. The germline V gene encodes CDR1 KGHDR and CDR2 SFDVKD. There are 13 residues in the CDR3. Trimming removed 9 bases from V and 8 bases from J; junction bases left unmatched: 5. This CDR3 reads CATSSGGRDEQFF. The DNA for the CDR3 is TGTGCCACCTCTAGCGGGGGGAGGGATGAGCAGTTCTTC.

V gene TRBV4-1 combines with J gene TRBJ2-3, with unresolved D. The V end was cut by 4 bases, the J end by 6 bases, with 14 bases between. Germline lookup yields CDR1 MGHRA and CDR2 YSYEKL. The length of the CDR3 is 14 residues. The CDR3 bases are TGCGCCAGCAGCCCGGACCCACTGGACGATACGCAGTATTTT. Its protein product is CASSPDPLDDTQYF.

Here the CDR3 reads CAIKSRIHNEQYF. The CDR3 nucleotides are TGTGCCATCAAGAGTAGGATCCACAATGAGCAGTACTTC. The chain recombines TRBV10-3 with TRBJ2-1; the D is unclear. Judging by the DNA end, TRBJ2-7 fits better; the J call may be wrong. CDR3 length: 13 amino acids. Germline values: CDR1 ENHRY, CDR2 SYGVKD.

This clonotype was detected ten times or more. The rearrangement uses TRBV7-9 and TRBJ2-6; 9 nucleotides agree with TRBD1. The V gene end was trimmed by 4 bases and the J gene end by 3 bases; junction bases not matched to a gene: 16. This CDR3 has 20 residues. CDR1 SEHNR and CDR2 FQNEAQ come from the germline V gene (reference sequence). The CDR3 here is CASSSANRGRGYGGANVLTF. The CDR3 DNA follows: TGTGCCAGCAGCTCAGCCAACAGGGGGCGAGGATACGGTGGGGCCAACGTCCTGACTTTC.